A single T cell receptor beta chain is shown here with its context. The data were obtained in a study of blood T cell repertoires in COVID-19. Sequencing used immunoSEQ multiplex PCR; TCRdb keeps in-frame clones, though not all of them. The sample comprises 240,000 or so clones, nearly 90% of which are singletons, and around 0.8% rests with the top ten. The CDR3 sequence is 12 residues long. Germline lookup yields CDR1 LNHDA and CDR2 SQIVND (reference sequence). The V gene lost 6 bases and the J gene lost 7 bases, with 7 bases spanning the gap. The receptor comes from a woman aged 25 to 45 with acute or convalescent COVID-19. What was sequenced was peripheral blood. The chain has TRBV19 and TRBJ1-6; D gene unclear. CDR3: CASRAANSPLHF. CDR3 bases: TGTGCCAGTAGGGCCGCCAATTCACCCCTCCACTTT.